The clone carrying this TCR beta chain came up a few times. This record comes from a study of blood T cell repertoires in COVID-19. The CDR3 loop spans 14 amino acids. Germline V gene data show CDR1 as ENHRY and CDR2 as SYGVKD. J was trimmed by 5 bases and V by 2 bases; bases with no gene match: 0. This table comes from immunoSEQ multiplex PCR, and its TCRdb copy is limited to in-frame clones, with some not included. The data contain 300,000 to 400,000 clones, 80% to 90% of them seen just once; the ten biggest clones take up about 2.7%. Sequenced material: peripheral blood. This clonotype was obtained from a man aged 25 to 40 with active or convalescent COVID-19. The genes are TRBV10-3 and TRBJ2-1; 10 bases match TRBD2. CDR3 DNA sequence: TGTGCCATCAGTGAGACTAGCGGGAACAATGAGCAGTTCTTC. This codes for CAISETSGNNEQFF.